This TCR beta chain was sequenced for a study of human T cells and chemical hapten exposure. Study in general: TCR yields per sample varied mostly from small pooled library volume differences.

Broader study findings: The number of TCRs above 1 in 1000 frequency did not change after DPC sensitization.

Unmatched junction bases numbered 10, after V lost 2 bases and J lost 0 bases. There are 19 residues in the CDR3. Whole blood, unfractionated, served as the material for total RNA extraction. Separate cDNA molecules received unique molecular identifiers, which the library attached to them. In the source study's methods: TCR counts had a median of about 92,000 per sample and spanned roughly 20,000 to 690,600. TCRdb reprocessed the 5' RACE reads with MiXCR, giving one entry per CDR3 protein. What appears here as the V and J calls and clone size reflects TCRdb's work, not the paper's. The sample consists of about 140,000 distinct CDR3 sequences, approximately 4% of them appearing once. Concerning this clonotype: What it recognizes is unknown.

V usage is TRBV12-3 or TRBV12-4 and J usage is TRBJ2-7, with TRBD2 matching 13 bases. The clonotype was recovered from a female donor in good health. Here the CDR3 reads CASSLRLAGGLTSSYEQYF. In DNA, the CDR3 is TGTGCCAGCAGTTTAAGACTAGCGGGGGGCCTGACGAGCTCCTACGAGCAGTACTTC.